This T cell receptor (beta chain) was sequenced for a study of response to subunit inactivated influenza vaccine. General observations from the study: The study's authors posited that every seasonal influenza vaccination enlists few new T cells.

TCRdb itself ran the RT-PCR reads through MiXCR, one entry per CDR3 protein. This table holds a few hundred thousand distinct CDR3 sequences, 12% to 15% found once. The germline V and J ends were trimmed by 0 bases and 4 bases, with 7 bases remaining between them. The CDR3 is 12 residues long. CDR1 is GTSNPN, CDR2 SVGIG, per germline (reference sequence). This clonotype was counted at least ten times. The antigen is unknown. This specimen consisted of PBMCs from blood, obtained 11 to 12 days after vaccination. The chain couples TRBV30 to TRBJ2-7; D may match TRBD1 or TRBD2 (5 bases each). The receptor's source is a man between 50 and 59 years old who received an inactivated influenza vaccine. The CDR3 DNA sequence: TGTGCCTGGAGTGTGGGGGTTTACGAGCAGTACTTC. Its protein product is CAWSVGVYEQYF.